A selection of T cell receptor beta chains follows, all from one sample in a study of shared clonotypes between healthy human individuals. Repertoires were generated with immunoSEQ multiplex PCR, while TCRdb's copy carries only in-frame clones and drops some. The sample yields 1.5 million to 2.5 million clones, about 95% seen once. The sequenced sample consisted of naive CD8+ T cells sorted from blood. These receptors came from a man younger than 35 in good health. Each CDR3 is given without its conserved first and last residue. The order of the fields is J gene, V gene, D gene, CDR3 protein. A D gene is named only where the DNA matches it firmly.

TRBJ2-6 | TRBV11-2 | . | ASSRPQGAGGANVLT
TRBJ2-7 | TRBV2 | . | ASNTGETYEQY
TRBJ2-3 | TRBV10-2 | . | ATTPASARLDTQY
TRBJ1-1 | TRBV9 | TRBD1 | ASSGTGVNTEAF
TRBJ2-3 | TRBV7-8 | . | ASSLGLDTQY
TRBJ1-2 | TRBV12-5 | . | ASGFPTGGYT
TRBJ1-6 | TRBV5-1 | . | ASSLLGSGTEENSPLH
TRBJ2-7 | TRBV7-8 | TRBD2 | ASSLTGGIDEQY
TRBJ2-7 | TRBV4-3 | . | ASSQARGRYEQY
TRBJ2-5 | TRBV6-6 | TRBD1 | AAQGTGWETQY
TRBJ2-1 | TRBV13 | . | ASSPRTGDGGVFDEQF
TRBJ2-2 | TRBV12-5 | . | ASGLVPGTGELF
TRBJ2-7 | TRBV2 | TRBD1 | ASRGAQGESSYEQY
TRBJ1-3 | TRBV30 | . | AYDSTSGNTIY